This T cell receptor beta chain appears in the sequencing data of a study of CD8+ T cells in alopecia areata. At the level of the study: Scoring of severity for treated patients was based on percentage of affected scalp area. Whole-study findings and limits: Among patients, TCR sharing was less clear than in mice, a difference possibly due in part to HLA diversity in the patient population.

RNA was extracted and reverse transcribed into cDNA as the sequencing template. Sequenced by immunoSEQ multiplex PCR; TCRdb stores in-frame clones only, minus some. The sample gives around 190,000 clones, 45% to 75% of which show up once; over 0.55% is in the top ten. This clone has a handful of counts. The target antigen is unknown. The treatment denotes: oral pan-JAK inhibitor, 5-10 mg twice daily. In germline, CDR1 is ENHRY, CDR2 SYGVKD. The ends were cut back, 7 bases at V and 2 bases at J, with 9 bases in the middle. CDR3 length: 13 amino acids. Specimen: CD4+ T cells sorted from blood, collected at week 4, from a patient treated with tofacitinib. The chain has TRBV10-3 and TRBJ1-5; the D gene is possibly TRBD1 (6 bases). The receptor's source is a human donor with alopecia areata. The CDR3 DNA reads TGTGCCATCAAGGGGGGAGGCAATCAGCCCCAGCATTTT. Translated, it gives CAIKGGGNQPQHF.